These 13 T cell receptor beta chains were all obtained from the same sample, sequenced in a study of Graves' ophthalmopathy and Graves' hyperthyroidism. Investigators amplified TCR beta CDR3 regions from RNA transcripts. An opening RT-PCR round employed HTBI primers and preceded a second-round multiplex PCR. TCRdb used MiXCR to reprocess the multiplex PCR reads, holding one entry per CDR3 protein. The table includes 35,000 to 50,000 distinct CDR3 sequences, roughly 49% detected once. What was sequenced was peripheral blood. These receptors originate from an adult woman with stable Graves' hyperthyroidism.

This clonotype was found many times. V usage is TRBV12-3 or TRBV12-4 and J usage is TRBJ1-2, with D possibly TRBD1 on 5 matching bases. The V end lost 5 bases, the J end lost 7 bases, and 14 bases lay between the germline ends. The CDR3 consists of 13 residues. CDR3 amino acids: CASSRTFRPGYTF. CDR3 nucleotides: TGTGCCAGCAGTCGGACATTCCGACCTGGCTACACCTTC.

This clonotype was seen repeatedly, ten times or more. The chain links TRBV6-5 to TRBJ2-2; no definite D call. V was pared by 0 bases and J by 2 bases, with 4 bases between. Germline CDR1 and CDR2: MNHEY and SVGAGI. The length of the CDR3 is 14 residues. The CDR3 DNA sequence: TGTGCCAGCAGTTACTCGGAAAACACCGGGGAGCTGTTTTTT. Translation: CASSYSENTGELFF.

V usage is TRBV20-1 and J usage is TRBJ2-7, with D possibly being TRBD2 (7 bases). This CDR3 contains 12 residues. Between the trimmed V and J ends, which lost 7 bases and 6 bases, there was a span of 16 bases. From germline, CDR1 is DFQATT and CDR2 SNEGSKA (reference sequence). The CDR3 here is CSGGGGGREQYF. The CDR3 DNA sequence: TGCAGTGGCGGGGGAGGGGGTCGCGAGCAGTACTTC.

The CDR3 protein is CASSLATGDGYTF. Written as DNA, the CDR3 is TGTGCCAGCAGCTTAGCGACAGGGGATGGCTACACCTTC. The chain links TRBV7-8 to TRBJ1-2; 8 nucleotides agree with TRBD1. The CDR3 loop spans 13 amino acids. V shed 0 bases, J shed 6 bases, and the junction held 0 bases outside the gene matches. Germline-derived CDR1 and CDR2 are SGHVS and FQNEAQ.

Details on this clonotype: Possible read error: a much larger clone is one base away. The chain employs TRBV19 and TRBJ1-2, with D possibly being TRBD1 (6 bases). CDR1 is LNHDA and CDR2 is SQIVND in the germline V gene (reference sequence). The germline V and J ends were trimmed by 10 bases and 8 bases, with 20 bases remaining between them. The CDR3 loop spans 13 amino acids. This CDR3 is CANNEGEMGGYTF. Written as DNA, the CDR3 is TGTGCCAATAACGAGGGGGAAATGGGAGGCTACACCTTC. Complete variable domain (other parts from reference TRBV19 and TRBJ1-2): DGGITQSPKYLFRKEGQNVTLSCEQNLNHDAMYWYRQDPGQGLRLIYYSQIVNDFQKGDIAEGYSVSREKKESFPLTVTSAQKNPTAFYLCANNEGEMGGYTFGSGTRLTVV.

This chain uses TRBV29-1 with TRBJ1-5; possibly TRBD1 for D (5 bases). From germline, CDR1 is SQVTM and CDR2 ANQGSEA. This CDR3 spans 10 amino acids. V dropped 7 bases and J dropped 7 bases, with 8 bases sitting between them. CDR3 sequence reads: CSDGGQPQHF. The CDR3, as DNA: TGCAGCGACGGGGGACAGCCCCAGCATTTT. The variable domain in full, with the rest retrieved from reference TRBV29-1 and TRBJ1-5, is SAVISQKPSRDICQRGTSLTIQCQVDSQVTMMFWYRQQPGQSLTLIATANQGSEATYESGFVIDKFPISRPNLTFSTLTVSNMSPEDSSIYLCSDGGQPQHFGDGTRLSIL.

This clonotype has at least ten counts. V gene TRBV30 combines with J gene TRBJ1-1; no firm D call. Trimming removed 0 bases at V and 3 bases at J, with 17 bases between. CDR1 and CDR2 from the germline V gene are GTSNPN and SVGIG (reference sequence). The CDR3 runs 16 residues. This CDR3 reads CAWSVIGEVGYTEAFF. CDR3 bases: TGTGCCTGGAGTGTAATCGGGGAAGTAGGGTACACTGAAGCTTTCTTT.

The chain links TRBV29-1 to TRBJ2-7, with 12 bases matching TRBD2. With 8 bases clipped from V and 5 bases from J, the junction kept 7 bases outside the gene matches. The CDR3 consists of 13 residues. From germline, CDR1 is SQVTM and CDR2 ANQGSEA. CDR3 sequence (DNA): TGCAGCACACGGACTAGCGGGAATAACGAGCAGTACTTC. Protein sequence: CSTRTSGNNEQYF.

The chain links TRBV20-1 to TRBJ2-7; 11 bases are shared with TRBD2. The CDR3 runs to 15 residues. J lost 5 bases, V lost 3 bases, and 9 bases had no gene match. Germline CDR1 reads DFQATT; CDR2 reads SNEGSKA (reference sequence). CDR3 in amino acids: CSASLLLAGVNEQYF. The CDR3 DNA sequence: TGCAGTGCTAGCCTATTACTAGCGGGAGTAAACGAGCAGTACTTC.

The chain joins TRBV6-6 to TRBJ1-1, with 9 bases matching TRBD1. The CDR3 runs to 14 residues. Germline-derived CDR1 and CDR2 are MNHNY and SVGAGI (reference sequence). J was trimmed by 4 bases and V by 4 bases; bases with no gene match: 4. The CDR3 region has the DNA TGTGCCAGCAGTTTCGGACAGGGGATCACTGAAGCTTTCTTT. This translates into CASSFGQGITEAFF.

The V gene is TRBV6-1, the J gene TRBJ2-7; 10 nucleotides align to TRBD2. The V gene end was trimmed by 10 bases and the J gene end by 5 bases; junction bases not matched to a gene: 11. The CDR3 covers 14 residues. CDR1 is MNHNS, CDR2 SASEGT, per germline. CDR3 amino acids: CATSSSGSGDEQYF. The CDR3 nucleotides read TGTGCCACCTCCTCTAGCGGGAGTGGAGACGAGCAGTACTTC.

This clonotype appeared many times. The junction and the germline gene differ at one end; a read error may be behind it. The rearrangement uses TRBV7-2 and TRBJ2-7; 10 nucleotides line up with TRBD2. This CDR3 comprises 15 residues. The germline CDR1 and CDR2 sequences are SGHTA and FQGNSA. CDR3 loop: CVSSLAGGLGFEQYF. The CDR3 DNA sequence: TGTGTCAGCAGCTTAGCGGGGGGACTAGGTTTCGAGCAGTACTTC.

The chain is built from TRBV7-2 and TRBJ1-2; D may be TRBD1 (5 bases). With 7 bases removed from V and 7 bases from J, the gap between germline ends came to 16 bases. The CDR3 runs 13 residues. Germline V gives CDR1 SGHTA, CDR2 FQGNSA. Here the CDR3 reads CASNSGRESGYTF. The DNA of the CDR3 is TGTGCCAGCAACAGTGGCAGGGAGAGTGGCTACACCTTC.